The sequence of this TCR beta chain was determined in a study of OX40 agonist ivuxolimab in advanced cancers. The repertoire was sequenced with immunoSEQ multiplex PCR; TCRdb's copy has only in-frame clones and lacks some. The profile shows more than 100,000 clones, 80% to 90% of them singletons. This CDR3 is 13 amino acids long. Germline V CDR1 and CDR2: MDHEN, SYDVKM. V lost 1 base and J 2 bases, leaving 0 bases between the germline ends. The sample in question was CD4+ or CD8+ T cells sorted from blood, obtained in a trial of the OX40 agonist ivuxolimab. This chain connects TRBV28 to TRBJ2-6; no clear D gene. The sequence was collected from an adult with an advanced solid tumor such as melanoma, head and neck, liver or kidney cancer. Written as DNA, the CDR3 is TGTGCCAGCAGTTTATCTGGGGCCAACGTCCTGACTTTC. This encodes CASSLSGANVLTF.